This T cell receptor beta chain originates from a study of blood T cell dynamics during melanoma immunotherapy. Study in general: First-line therapy was either pembrolizumab or nivolumab with ipilimumab for metastatic melanoma. Study-level points and caveats: At W3, later disease-control patients showed bifurcated PBMC repertoire changes, unlike progressors. It remained unknown if the driving T cell clones were melanoma-specific.

As to time point: week 3, after first cycle of checkpoint inhibitor. No patient had earlier systemic cancer treatment, concurrent immunosuppressants, or another active cancer. CDR1 is MNHEY, CDR2 SVGAGI, per germline. The CDR3 is made up of 14 amino acids. With V trimmed by 6 bases and J by 4 bases, 7 bases remained unmatched. The repertoire was sequenced with immunoSEQ multiplex PCR; TCRdb's copy has only in-frame clones and lacks some. The table records about 28,000 clones, roughly 88% of them present only once. Regarding this clone: The antigen is not known.

The specimen was blood, collected from a patient treated with checkpoint blockade. The chain carries TRBV6-5 and TRBJ2-7, with 9 bases fitting TRBD1. This clonotype originated in a human donor with melanoma. The CDR3 protein is CASREGTGSYEQYF. CDR3 DNA sequence: TGTGCCAGCAGGGAGGGGACAGGGAGTTACGAGCAGTACTTC.